A single sample gave rise to the 20 T cell receptor beta chains below, sequenced in a study of shared clonotypes between healthy human individuals. Sequencing was performed with immunoSEQ multiplex PCR; in TCRdb, only in-frame clones are kept and a portion is missing. The sample yields about 680,000 clones, about 91% seen once. CD8 cells classed as naive were CD45RO-negative and positively selected for CCR7, excluding terminally differentiated effector memory CD45RA+ cells. The source material was naive CD8+ T cells sorted from blood. The source is a man aged 25-45 years in good health.

CDR3 nucleotides: TGTGCCAGCAGCTCCCCCACGCGGGTCCCCACCGGGGAGCTGTTTTTT. As protein: CASSSPTRVPTGELFF. The rearrangement links TRBV7-8 to TRBJ2-2, with D possibly TRBD2 on 5 matching bases. The CDR3 length is 16 residues. CDR1 is SGHVS, CDR2 FQNEAQ, per germline. The V end lost 4 bases, the J end lost 4 bases, and 16 bases lay between the germline ends.

This clone is a singleton in its sample. V gene TRBV19 combines with J gene TRBJ2-7; D assignment may be TRBD1 or TRBD2 (5 bases each). CDR1 is LNHDA, CDR2 SQIVND, per germline (reference sequence). With 1 base removed from V and 5 bases from J, the gap between germline ends came to 18 bases. The CDR3 covers 16 residues. In DNA form, the CDR3 reads TGTGCCAGTAGTATAGTTTTTTTGGGGGAAAACGACGAGCAGTACTTC. This translates into CASSIVFLGENDEQYF.

Points on this clone: Relative to the germline gene, one junction end is altered; a read error may explain this. The rearrangement joins TRBV7-9 to TRBJ1-3; 7 bases fit TRBD1. The CDR3 sequence is 19 residues long. Germline lookup yields CDR1 SEHNR and CDR2 FQNEAQ (reference sequence). Written as DNA, the CDR3 is TGTGCCAGCAGCTTAAGGGTCAGGGGGAAACAGAGTTCTGGAAACATCATATATTTT. It translates to CASSLRVRGKQSSGNIIYF.

V usage is TRBV4-1 and J usage is TRBJ1-1; D may be TRBD1 (5 bases). Germline CDR1 is MGHRA and CDR2 is YSYEKL. Trimming removed 3 bases at V and 5 bases at J, with 13 bases between. The CDR3 length is 14 residues. The CDR3: CASSQGRQTTEAFF. The DNA of the CDR3 is TGCGCCAGCAGCCAGGGGAGACAGACTACTGAAGCTTTCTTT.

The rearrangement links TRBV7-9 to TRBJ2-2, with 7 positions matching TRBD2. Germline CDR1 reads SEHNR; CDR2 reads FQNEAQ (reference sequence). The V segment lost 1 base and the J segment 5 bases; nucleotides outside the gene matches: 7. The CDR3 totals 16 residues. The CDR3 sequence is CASSLVGGRGTGELFF. The CDR3, as DNA: TGTGCCAGCAGCTTAGTCGGCGGGAGAGGAACCGGGGAGCTGTTTTTT.

This clone was counted between two and nine times. V and J are TRBV29-1 and TRBJ1-5; TRBD1 aligns across 7 bases. The CDR3 sequence is 12 residues long. CDR1 and CDR2 (germline): SQVTM, ANQGSEA. V lost 5 bases and J lost 7; bases outside the gene matches: 5. The CDR3 is CSVIGGGQPQHF. The CDR3 DNA follows: TGCAGCGTTATAGGGGGCGGGCAGCCCCAGCATTTT.

The chain carries TRBV5-4 and TRBJ2-5, with 8 bases lining up with TRBD2. V was clipped by 4 bases and J by 5 bases; unmatched bases: 13. Germline values: CDR1 SGHNT, CDR2 YYREEE (reference sequence). The CDR3 is 16 residues long. The CDR3 sequence: CASSEAVAGTMETQYF. The CDR3 region has the DNA TGTGCCAGCAGCGAAGCAGTAGCGGGAACCATGGAGACCCAGTACTTC. Drawing the rest from reference TRBV5-4 and TRBJ2-5, the complete variable domain is ETGVTQSPTHLIKTRGQQVTLRCSSQSGHNTVSWYQQALGQGPQFIFQYYREEENGRGNFPPRFSGLQFPNYSSELNVNALELDDSALYLCASSEAVAGTMETQYFGPGTRLLVL.

The chain is built from TRBV28 and TRBJ2-7; D uncertain. The CDR3 has 13 amino acids. Deletions cut 4 bases from V and 4 bases from J, with 11 bases between. The V gene's germline CDR1 is MDHEN and CDR2 SYDVKM. CDR3 sequence reads: CASSSPTRYEQYF. CDR3 DNA sequence: TGTGCCAGCAGTTCTCCCACCAGATACGAGCAGTACTTC.

This chain joins TRBV9 and TRBJ1-2; 8 bases align to TRBD1. The germline CDR1 and CDR2 sequences are SGDLS and YYNGEE. This CDR3 region has 15 residues. V dropped 4 bases and J dropped 4; count of bases not matched to a gene: 9. CDR3 sequence: CASSSRDRPSYGYTF. CDR3 coding DNA: TGTGCCAGCAGCTCCCGGGACAGGCCTTCCTATGGCTACACCTTC.

The chain employs TRBV7-9 and TRBJ2-2; D unclear. The V gene's germline CDR1 is SEHNR and CDR2 FQNEAQ (reference sequence). The CDR3 consists of 16 residues. Trimming removed 7 bases at V and 0 bases at J, with 15 bases between. CDR3 bases: TGTGCCAGCACCCCACCCCCCGTTGCGAACACCGGGGAGCTGTTTTTT. This codes for CASTPPPVANTGELFF.

This clone showed up just a few times. The chain carries TRBV7-9 and TRBJ1-5, with D perhaps matching TRBD1 (6 bases). The CDR3 runs to 16 residues. V dropped 2 bases and J dropped 0 bases, with 11 bases sitting between them. The germline CDR1 and CDR2 sequences are SEHNR and FQNEAQ (reference sequence). The CDR3 spells CASSLWRDTSNQPQHF. The DNA for the CDR3 is TGTGCCAGCAGCTTATGGCGGGACACTAGCAATCAGCCCCAGCATTTT.

DNA for the CDR3: TGTGCCAGCAGCTTGGACTACGAGCAGTACTTC. This sequence encodes CASSLDYEQYF. This chain connects TRBV5-4 to TRBJ2-7; D gene unclear. Germline lookup yields CDR1 SGHNT and CDR2 YYREEE (reference sequence). Trimming removed 0 bases at V and 3 bases at J, with 1 base between. This CDR3 contains 11 residues.

The rearrangement uses TRBV10-3 and TRBJ2-6; possible D gene TRBD1, 6 bases. Germline CDR1 is ENHRY and CDR2 is SYGVKD. The CDR3 runs 16 residues. The ends were cut back, 3 bases at V and 3 bases at J, with 12 bases in the middle. This CDR3 reads CAISDPGQGGANVLTF. Here the CDR3 DNA reads TGTGCCATCAGTGACCCGGGACAAGGTGGGGCCAACGTCCTGACTTTC.

V usage is TRBV7-6 and J usage is TRBJ2-2; no reliable D call. The CDR3 contains 17 residues. Trimming cost V 1 base and J 2 bases, with 14 bases left between them. Germline V lookup: CDR1 SGHVS, CDR2 FNYEAQ. In nucleotides, the CDR3 is TGTGCCAGCAGCTTAGACATTGAGCGACATAACACCGGGGAGCTGTTTTTT. Its protein product is CASSLDIERHNTGELFF.

The J gene is TRBJ1-2, the V gene TRBV21-1; the D call of TRBD1 is as the table states it, not checked on the DNA. TRBV21-1 is designated a pseudogene. This CDR3 has 14 residues. The CDR3 bases are TGTGCCAGCAGCAAAAGTACAGGGGACTATGGCTACACCTTC. It yields the protein CASSKSTGDYGYTF.

CDR3 region: CATSSGQGYEQYF. For the CDR3, the DNA is TGTGCCACCAGCAGTGGACAGGGGTACGAGCAGTACTTC. The chain recombines TRBV15 with TRBJ2-7; TRBD1 agrees at 9 bases. J lost 4 bases, V lost 3 bases, and 1 base had no gene match. Germline V gene data show CDR1 as LNHNV and CDR2 as YYDKDF (reference sequence). The CDR3 runs 13 residues.

The chain links TRBV5-4 to TRBJ1-2; 8 bases map to TRBD1. The V gene's germline CDR1 is SGHNT and CDR2 YYREEE (reference sequence). The CDR3 length is 13 residues. V trimming: 4 bases; J trimming: 4 bases; junction bases outside the gene matches: 3. CDR3 protein: CASSTGQGYGYTF. The DNA of the CDR3 is TGTGCCAGCAGCACCGGACAGGGCTATGGCTACACCTTC.

In its sample, this clone was seen once. The J gene is TRBJ2-7, the V gene TRBV27; 12 bases are shared with TRBD2. CDR1 is MNHEY, CDR2 SMNVEV, per germline (reference sequence). The V gene end was trimmed by 7 bases and the J gene end by 2 bases; junction bases not matched to a gene: 6. CDR3 size: 15 residues. CDR3 nucleotides: TGTGCCAGCACCCCGAGACTAGCGGGAGCCTACGAGCAGTACTTC. Encoded protein: CASTPRLAGAYEQYF.

CDR3: CASSPGGTSSYNEQFF. In nucleotides, the CDR3 is TGTGCCAGCAGCCCAGGGGGGACTAGCTCCTACAATGAGCAGTTCTTC. The chain has TRBV9 and TRBJ2-1, with D possibly being TRBD2 (8 bases). Trimming took 4 bases from V and 0 from J, leaving 14 bases between them. In germline, CDR1 is SGDLS, CDR2 YYNGEE. The CDR3 is 16 residues long.

This clone has only a few counts. The J gene is TRBJ2-7, the V gene TRBV6-1; 9 nucleotides align to TRBD1. Germline lookup yields CDR1 MNHNS and CDR2 SASEGT. The CDR3 is made up of 13 amino acids. The trim removed 8 bases at V and 7 bases at J, leaving 9 bases unmatched. The CDR3 here is CASDPGTGREQYF. In nucleotides, the CDR3 is TGTGCCAGCGATCCGGGGACAGGGCGTGAGCAGTACTTC.